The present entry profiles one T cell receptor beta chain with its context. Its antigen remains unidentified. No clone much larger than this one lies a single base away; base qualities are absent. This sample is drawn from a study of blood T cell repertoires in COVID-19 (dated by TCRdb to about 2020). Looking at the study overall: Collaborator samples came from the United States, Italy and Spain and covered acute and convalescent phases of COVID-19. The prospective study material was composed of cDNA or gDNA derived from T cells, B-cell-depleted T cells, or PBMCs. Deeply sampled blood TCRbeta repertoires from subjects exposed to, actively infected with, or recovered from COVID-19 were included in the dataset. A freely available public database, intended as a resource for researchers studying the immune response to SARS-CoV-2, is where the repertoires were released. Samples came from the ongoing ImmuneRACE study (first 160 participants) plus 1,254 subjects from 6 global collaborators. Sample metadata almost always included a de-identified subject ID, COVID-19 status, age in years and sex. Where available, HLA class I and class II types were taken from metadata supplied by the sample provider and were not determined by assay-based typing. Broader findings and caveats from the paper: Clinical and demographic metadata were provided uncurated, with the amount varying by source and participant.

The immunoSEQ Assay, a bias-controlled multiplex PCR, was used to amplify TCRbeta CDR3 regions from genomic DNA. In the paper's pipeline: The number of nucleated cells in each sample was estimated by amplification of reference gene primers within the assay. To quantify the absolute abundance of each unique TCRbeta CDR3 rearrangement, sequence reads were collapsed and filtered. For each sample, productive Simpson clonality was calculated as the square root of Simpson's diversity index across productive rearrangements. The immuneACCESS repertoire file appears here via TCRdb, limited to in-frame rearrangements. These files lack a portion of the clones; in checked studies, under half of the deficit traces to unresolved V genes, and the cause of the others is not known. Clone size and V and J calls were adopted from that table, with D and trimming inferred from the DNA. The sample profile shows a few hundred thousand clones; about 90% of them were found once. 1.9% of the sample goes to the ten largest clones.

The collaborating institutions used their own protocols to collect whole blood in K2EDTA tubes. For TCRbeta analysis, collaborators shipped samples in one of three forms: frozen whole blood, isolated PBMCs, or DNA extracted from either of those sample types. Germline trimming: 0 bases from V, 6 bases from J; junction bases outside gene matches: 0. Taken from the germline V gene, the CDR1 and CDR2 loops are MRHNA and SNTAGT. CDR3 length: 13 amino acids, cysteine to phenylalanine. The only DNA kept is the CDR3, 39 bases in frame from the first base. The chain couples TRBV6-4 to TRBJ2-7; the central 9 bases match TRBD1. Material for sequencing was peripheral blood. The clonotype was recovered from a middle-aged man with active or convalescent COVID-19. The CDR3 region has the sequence CASSDSDRGEQYF. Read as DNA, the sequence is TGTGCCAGCAGTGACTCGGACAGGGGCGAGCAGTACTTC.